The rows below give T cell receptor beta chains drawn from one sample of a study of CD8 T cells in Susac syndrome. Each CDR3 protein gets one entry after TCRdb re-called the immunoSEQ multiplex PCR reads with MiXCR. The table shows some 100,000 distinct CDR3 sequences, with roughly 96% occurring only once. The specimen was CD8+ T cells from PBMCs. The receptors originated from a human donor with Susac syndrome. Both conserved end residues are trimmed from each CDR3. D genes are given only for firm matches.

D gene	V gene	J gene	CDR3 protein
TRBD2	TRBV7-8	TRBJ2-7	ASSFFAITSGLGRYEQY
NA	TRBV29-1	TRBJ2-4	SVEDLDTNIQY
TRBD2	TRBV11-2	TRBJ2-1	ASSLLRGGGNEQF
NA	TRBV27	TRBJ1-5	ASSFASHGNQPQH
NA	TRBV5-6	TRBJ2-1	ASSLITGKGTEQF
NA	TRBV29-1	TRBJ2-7	SVVVGGDSEQY
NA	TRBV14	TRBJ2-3	ASSQDPGVGTDTQY
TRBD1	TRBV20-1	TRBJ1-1	SAMDRGFSEAF
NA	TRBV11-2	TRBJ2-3	ASSPRGATGEDTQY
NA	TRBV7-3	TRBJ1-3	ASSPQPGNTIY
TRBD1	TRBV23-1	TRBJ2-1	ASSQSSDRADEQF
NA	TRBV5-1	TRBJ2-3	ASSGRTVPGTDTQY
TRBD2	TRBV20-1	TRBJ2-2	SASLGLADTGELF
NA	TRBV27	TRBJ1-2	ASSSPRDMWGYT
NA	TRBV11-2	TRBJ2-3	ASSPTGLDTQY
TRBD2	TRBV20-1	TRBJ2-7	SPQGTSGSGEQY
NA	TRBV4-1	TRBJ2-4	ASSQYSDNYDIAKNIQY
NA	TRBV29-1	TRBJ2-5	IGAPGTSQETQY
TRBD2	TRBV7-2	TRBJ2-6	ASSFMPLGGGPGANVLT
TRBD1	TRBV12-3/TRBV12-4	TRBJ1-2	ASSLGQGELSGYT
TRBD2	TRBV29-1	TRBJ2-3	SVTWGSTGGVDTQY
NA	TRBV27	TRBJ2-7	ATSTGDEQY
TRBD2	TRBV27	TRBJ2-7	ASSPGTTLYEQY
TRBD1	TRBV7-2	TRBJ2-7	ASSLGLPGQGYNEQY
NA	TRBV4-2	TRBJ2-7	ASSPQTGSYEQY
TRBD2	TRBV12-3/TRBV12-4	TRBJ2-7	ASSLVAAGGPYEQY
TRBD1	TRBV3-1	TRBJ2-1	ASSQDGLDRDNEQF
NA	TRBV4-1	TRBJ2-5	ASSQVWGGQETQY
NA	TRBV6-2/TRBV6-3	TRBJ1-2	ASSYSENYGYT
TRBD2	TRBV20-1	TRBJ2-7	SARDPTSAGYEQY
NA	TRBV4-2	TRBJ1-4	ASSQDSISNEKLF
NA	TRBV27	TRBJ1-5	ASSISGWGQPQH
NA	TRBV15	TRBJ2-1	ATSPSAEYNEQF
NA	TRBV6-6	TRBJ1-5	ASSPSMDSAQPQH
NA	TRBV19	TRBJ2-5	ASSQQGMQTQY
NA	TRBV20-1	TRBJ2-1	SGTPGDYNEQF
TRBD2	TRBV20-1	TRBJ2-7	SAPASLAGGTYEQY
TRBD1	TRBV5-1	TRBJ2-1	ASSFTGTGSEF
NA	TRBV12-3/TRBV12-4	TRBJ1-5	ASSSVVNGSNQPQH
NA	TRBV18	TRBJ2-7	ASSPPSGPYEQY
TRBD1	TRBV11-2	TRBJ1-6	ASSLNPTGDSPLH
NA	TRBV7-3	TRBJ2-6	ASSLMAGYSGANVLT
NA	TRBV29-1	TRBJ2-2	SVPLRENTGELF
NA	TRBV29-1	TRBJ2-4	SVASGGTKNIQY
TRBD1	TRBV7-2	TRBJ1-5	ASSLSPLTGADQPQH
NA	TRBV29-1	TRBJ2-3	SVEDDAGFGTQY
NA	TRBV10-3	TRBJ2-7	AIRASEYEQY
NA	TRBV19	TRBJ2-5	ASKDLYQETQY
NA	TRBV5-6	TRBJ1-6	ASSFNRNSPLH
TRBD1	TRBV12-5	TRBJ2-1	ASGLYLRGRDEQF
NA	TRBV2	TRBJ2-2	AKGSNTGELF
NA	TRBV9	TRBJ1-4	ASRGASTNEKLF
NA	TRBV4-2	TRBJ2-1	ASSQGLAEQF
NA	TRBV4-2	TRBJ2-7	ASSQYRATDSYEQY
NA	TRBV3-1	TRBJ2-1	ASSQEAGTRREQF
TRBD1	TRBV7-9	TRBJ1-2	ASSSPDRFNHGYT
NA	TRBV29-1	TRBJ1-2	SVSKGTGGYT